This T cell receptor (beta chain) was captured in a study of CD8+ T cells in alopecia areata. Reverse transcribed after extraction, RNA yielded cDNA as the sequencing template. The protocol was immunoSEQ multiplex PCR, while the TCRdb copy is restricted to in-frame clones and leaves out a portion. The sample contains 37,000 or so clones, 45% to 65% of which appear only once. Germline CDR1 reads SNHLY; CDR2 reads FYNNEI. Trimming removed 7 bases from V and 2 bases from J; junction bases left unmatched: 4. The CDR3 extends over 14 amino acids. For roughly 5 patients, CD4+ cells were sorted into CD25+CD127- cells.

The material sequenced was CD4+ Tregs sorted from blood. J is TRBJ2-2 and V is TRBV2; 7 bases line up with TRBD1. The sequence derives from a human donor with alopecia areata. The CDR3 is CASKDRRNTGELFF. In DNA form, the CDR3 reads TGTGCCAGCAAGGACAGGCGTAACACCGGGGAGCTGTTTTTT.